These 2 T cell receptor beta chains came from one sample sequenced in a study of T cells in localized non-small cell lung cancer. Clones were sequenced by immunoSEQ multiplex PCR, and TCRdb holds only the in-frame ones, with some missing. The top ten hold about a fifth of the sample, which has 700 or so clones, 20% to 25% seen once. Material: normal lung tissue next to the tumor, obtained before any cancer treatment. Source of these receptors: a woman aged 35 to 69 with stage II squamous cell lung carcinoma.

V is TRBV19 and J is TRBJ1-5; possibly TRBD1 for D (6 bases). This CDR3 spans 13 amino acids. V was pared by 5 bases and J by 4 bases, with 9 bases between. Germline CDR1 reads LNHDA; CDR2 reads SQIVND (reference sequence). CDR3 residues: CASSQQGNQPQHF. CDR3 nucleotide sequence: TGTGCCAGTAGTCAGCAGGGGAATCAGCCCCAGCATTTT.

This clone was counted a few times. V gene TRBV7-2 combines with J gene TRBJ1-2; 9 bases map to TRBD1. J lost 8 bases, V lost 8 bases, and 9 bases had no gene match. The CDR3 is made up of 13 amino acids. Germline CDR1 reads SGHTA; CDR2 reads FQGNSA. The CDR3 DNA follows: TGTGCCAGCGCCACAGGGGGCGCGCGGGGCTACACCTTC. Encoded protein: CASATGGARGYTF.